A single sample gave rise to the 17 T cell receptor beta chains below, sequenced in a study of cytomegalovirus exposure and HLA in healthy donors. Clones were sequenced by immunoSEQ multiplex PCR, and TCRdb holds only the in-frame ones, with some missing. This sample has about 360,000 clones, with about nine tenths found just once. Material for sequencing was PBMCs. The origin of the receptors is a woman between 18 and 30 years old in good health and CMV-seronegative.

The J gene is TRBJ2-2, the V gene TRBV5-1; D not resolved. The CDR3 length is 14 residues. Trimming left V 2 bases short and J 0 bases short, with 5 bases between. Germline loops: CDR1 SGHRS, CDR2 YFSETQ. CDR3 sequence reads: CASSLQSNTGELFF. CDR3 nucleotide sequence: TGCGCCAGCAGCTTACAGTCGAACACCGGGGAGCTGTTTTTT.

The chain joins TRBV30 to TRBJ1-5; a possible D gene is TRBD1 (6 bases). The CDR3 extends over 15 amino acids. CDR1 is GTSNPN and CDR2 is SVGIG in the germline V gene (reference sequence). V was pared by 5 bases and J by 6 bases, with 20 bases between. The CDR3 nucleotides read TGTGCCTGGCACCCTGGCGGGGGGCTAGGTCAGCCCCAGCATTTT. It codes for CAWHPGGGLGQPQHF.

The chain couples TRBV7-9 to TRBJ2-1, with a weak D call TRBD1 (6 bases). Germline lookup yields CDR1 SEHNR and CDR2 FQNEAQ (reference sequence). The V end was cut by 6 bases, the J end by 6 bases, with 9 bases between. This CDR3 spans 12 amino acids. For the CDR3, the DNA is TGTGCCAGCAGTCCAGGGGTCAATGAGCAGTTCTTC. Translation gives CASSPGVNEQFF.

The chain carries TRBV23-1 and TRBJ1-6, with D maybe TRBD1 (5 bases). TRBV23-1 is recorded as an ORF, its role being uncertain. With 0 bases removed from V and 11 bases from J, the gap between germline ends came to 14 bases. The CDR3 is 15 amino acids. The CDR3 DNA follows: TGCGCCAGCAGTCAATCGCGGGGGGTCGGTCCACCCCTCCACTTT. Amino acid sequence: CASSQSRGVGPPLHF.

This chain connects TRBV27 to TRBJ1-3; D is ambiguous. The CDR3 consists of 17 residues. In germline, CDR1 is MNHEY, CDR2 SMNVEV (reference sequence). V lost 11 bases to trimming and J lost 0 bases, with 23 bases between them. The chain's CDR3 is CASSAHGLGLSGNTIYF. The CDR3, as DNA: TGTGCCTCCTCAGCCCACGGACTCGGACTCTCTGGAAACACCATATATTTT.

This clone appeared a few times. V usage is TRBV5-1 and J usage is TRBJ2-3; the match to TRBD1 covers 8 bases. Per germline, CDR1 SGHRS and CDR2 YFSETQ. CDR3 length: 14 amino acids. The ends lost 4 bases at V and 2 bases at J; junction bases unmatched: 3. The CDR3 here is CASSRGQDTDTQYF. In DNA, the CDR3 is TGCGCCAGCAGCCGGGGACAGGACACAGATACGCAGTATTTT.

The V and J genes are TRBV7-9 and TRBJ2-1, with 9 bases aligning to TRBD2. The CDR3 sequence is 19 residues long. Germline V lookup: CDR1 SEHNR, CDR2 FQNEAQ (reference sequence). V lost 5 bases and J lost 3; bases outside the gene matches: 17. The CDR3 DNA reads TGTGCCAGCAGCGCACCATATAGACTAGCGGAGGGTAGCTACAATGAGCAGTTCTTC. This codes for CASSAPYRLAEGSYNEQFF.

This chain uses TRBV2 with TRBJ2-1; maybe TRBD2 (6 bases). The CDR3 covers 11 residues. The germline V gene has CDR1 SNHLY and CDR2 FYNNEI. V was cut by 8 bases and J by 9 bases, with 11 bases left in between. Here the CDR3 DNA reads TGTGCCAGCGATGCGGGGCCTGAGCAGTTCTTC. It specifies CASDAGPEQFF.

This chain uses TRBV5-4 with TRBJ2-7, with D possibly matching TRBD1 (6 bases). The CDR3 runs 15 residues. Germline V gives CDR1 SGHNT, CDR2 YYREEE (reference sequence). Trimming left V 0 bases short and J 1 base short, with 11 bases between. This CDR3 reads CASSLAGDRSYEQYF. CDR3 DNA sequence: TGTGCCAGCAGCTTGGCCGGCGACAGGTCCTACGAGCAGTACTTC.

This rearrangement joins TRBV5-1 to TRBJ2-3; the match to TRBD2 covers 7 bases. Germline CDR1 SGHRS, CDR2 YFSETQ. This CDR3 has 15 amino acids. V was pared by 3 bases and J by 2 bases, with 6 bases of the junction left unmatched. CDR3 in DNA: TGCGCCAGCAGCTCGAGCGGGACTAACACAGATACGCAGTATTTT. Its translation is CASSSSGTNTDTQYF.

This clone has only one observation. The chain has TRBV6-1 and TRBJ2-3; TRBD1 agrees at 10 bases. Germline lookup yields CDR1 MNHNS and CDR2 SASEGT. J lost 3 bases, V lost 6 bases, and 6 bases had no gene match. The CDR3 totals 15 residues. Here the CDR3 reads CASSPGTGETDTQYF. The CDR3 DNA is TGTGCCAGCAGCCCCGGGACAGGGGAAACAGATACGCAGTATTTT.

The rearrangement uses TRBV2 and TRBJ1-4, with 7 bases matching TRBD1. The CDR3 covers 15 residues. J was trimmed by 3 bases and V by 3 bases; bases with no gene match: 4. Germline CDR1 SNHLY, CDR2 FYNNEI. In DNA form, the CDR3 reads TGTGCCAGCAGTGACGCCGGGACAGCTAATGAAAAACTGTTTTTT. Translated: CASSDAGTANEKLFF. The complete variable domain, with remaining parts taken from reference TRBV2 and TRBJ1-4, reads EPEVTQTPSHQVTQMGQEVILRCVPISNHLYFYWYRQILGQKVEFLVSFYNNEISEKSEIFDDQFSVERPDGSNFTLKIRSTKLEDSAMYFCASSDAGTANEKLFFGSGTQLSVL.

The chain employs TRBV5-1 and TRBJ2-5; tentatively, D is TRBD2 (5 bases). V lost 0 bases, J lost 2 bases, and 11 bases lay in between. CDR1 is SGHRS, CDR2 YFSETQ, per germline. This CDR3 has 15 residues. In DNA form, the CDR3 reads TGCGCCAGCAGCTTGGTCGGGAATGGGCAAGAGACCCAGTACTTC. Residues: CASSLVGNGQETQYF.

This chain uses TRBV6-5 with TRBJ1-4; 7 bases are shared with TRBD1. The CDR3 contains 14 residues. With V trimmed by 2 bases and J by 5 bases, 2 bases remained unmatched. The germline gives CDR1 MNHEY, CDR2 SVGAGI. CDR3 sequence: CASSYGRGNEKLFF. The CDR3 DNA is TGTGCCAGCAGTTACGGCAGGGGGAATGAAAAACTGTTTTTT.

In this sample, this clone turned up a few times. J is TRBJ1-2 and V is TRBV29-1; 7 bases match TRBD1. Trimming at V came to 6 bases and at J to 7 bases, leaving 11 bases not matched to a gene. This CDR3 is 13 amino acids long. Per germline, CDR1 SQVTM and CDR2 ANQGSEA. DNA of the CDR3: TGCAGCGTAACCGGGACAGCCTTTTCTGGCTACACCTTC. Protein sequence: CSVTGTAFSGYTF.

V gene TRBV27 combines with J gene TRBJ2-1; no definite D call. Germline CDR1 and CDR2: MNHEY and SMNVEV (reference sequence). This CDR3 contains 15 residues. Trimming left V 0 bases short and J 6 bases short, with 12 bases between. In DNA form, the CDR3 reads TGTGCCAGCAGTTTATCGTTCGCCGATAGCAATGAGCAGTTCTTC. This gives the protein CASSLSFADSNEQFF.

The rearrangement uses TRBV30 and TRBJ2-7, with 8 bases lining up with TRBD1. Germline values: CDR1 GTSNPN, CDR2 SVGIG (reference sequence). The CDR3 is 14 residues long. V lost 3 bases to trimming and J lost 3 bases; unmatched junction nucleotides: 7. The DNA of the CDR3 is TGTGCCTGGAGCCGCCTGACAGGGGTCTACGAGCAGTACTTC. Its protein product is CAWSRLTGVYEQYF. The whole variable domain, filled in from reference TRBV30 and TRBJ2-7, reads SQTIHQWPATLVQPVGSPLSLECTVEGTSNPNLYWYRQAAGRGLQLLFYSVGIGQISSEVPQNLSASRPQDRQFILSSKKLLLSDSGFYLCAWSRLTGVYEQYFGPGTRLTVT.